This T cell receptor beta chain was captured by sequencing in a study of cytomegalovirus exposure and HLA in healthy donors. The study's findings and limits: Based on reports, TCR beta sequences accurately predicted HLA-A and HLA-B alleles for most subjects.

Vbeta (60) and Jbeta (13) primers were used in the PCR. Libraries were prepared by immunoSEQ multiplex PCR; TCRdb keeps only in-frame clonotypes and omits some of them. This sample has more than 150,000 clones, with 80% found just once. Regarding this clone: As yet, its antigen is unknown.

Per the germline V gene, CDR1 is MGHDK and CDR2 is SYGVNS. The V and J ends lost 10 bases and 3 bases, in that order; junction bases with no gene match: 4. This CDR3 is built from 12 residues. V gene TRBV25-1 combines with J gene TRBJ2-7, with 9 positions matching TRBD1. This receptor was obtained from a man aged 40-49 years in good health and CMV-seropositive. The specimen sequenced was PBMCs. This CDR3 is CATTGGYYEQYF. CDR3 bases: TGTGCCACTACAGGGGGCTACTACGAGCAGTACTTC.